The 16 T cell receptor beta chains given below trace back to one sample, sequenced in a study of beta chain features in type 1 diabetes. Every isolated RNA sample was fully reverse transcribed, so sequencing captured expressed TCRB transcripts. The protocol was immunoSEQ multiplex PCR, while the TCRdb copy is restricted to in-frame clones and leaves out a portion. Of 100,000 to 150,000 clones in the sample, approximately 10% are singletons; the top ten hold about 0.7%. For these receptors, no antigen is known. Study-wide findings and caveats: Type 1 diabetes patients had moderately but significantly shorter TCRB CDR3s in all four CD4+ subsets.

Specimen: central memory CD4+ T cells from blood. The receptors here all came from a man younger than 40 with type 1 diabetes.

This clone occurred a few times. Other DNA sequences of this sample code for an identical CDR3. The chain is built from TRBV5-4 and TRBJ2-5, with 9 bases aligning to TRBD1. The CDR3 is 14 amino acids. The germline V gene has CDR1 SGHNT and CDR2 YYREEE (reference sequence). With V trimmed by 2 bases and J by 4 bases, 3 bases remained unmatched. CDR3 loop: CASSLQGAGETQYF. For the CDR3, the DNA is TGTGCCAGCAGCTTACAGGGGGCAGGAGAGACCCAGTACTTC.

This chain uses TRBV9 with TRBJ2-5; TRBD2 aligns across 8 bases. CDR3 length: 15 amino acids. Trimming at V came to 1 base and at J to 5 bases, leaving 7 bases not matched to a gene. CDR1 is SGDLS, CDR2 YYNGEE, per germline. The CDR3 spells CASSVTSGGGETQYF. The CDR3 DNA reads as TGTGCCAGCAGCGTAACGTCGGGAGGGGGGGAGACCCAGTACTTC.

The chain joins TRBV7-9 to TRBJ1-1, with 10 nucleotides matching TRBD1. This CDR3 region has 12 residues. Per the germline V gene, CDR1 is SEHNR and CDR2 is FQNEAQ (reference sequence). The V segment lost 4 bases and the J segment 10 bases; nucleotides outside the gene matches: 3. This CDR3 reads CASSYRTGGAFF. The CDR3 DNA follows: TGTGCCAGCAGCTACCGGACAGGGGGAGCTTTCTTT.

This clone was seen more than once but under ten times. This chain uses TRBV6-5 with TRBJ2-1; the match to TRBD2 covers 7 bases. The CDR3 totals 14 residues. The trim removed 5 bases at V and 5 bases at J, leaving 6 bases unmatched. CDR1 MNHEY and CDR2 SVGAGI come from the germline V gene. The CDR3 coding sequence is TGTGCCAGCAGTCCAGCGGGGAGGAACAATGAGCAGTTCTTC. Protein product: CASSPAGRNNEQFF.

The rearrangement links TRBV5-1 to TRBJ2-3, with D tentatively TRBD2 (6 bases). From germline, CDR1 is SGHRS and CDR2 YFSETQ. The CDR3 consists of 16 residues. Trimming took 0 bases from V and 1 from J, leaving 12 bases between them. The CDR3 nucleotides are TGCGCCAGCAGCTTGGAGGGGACTGGGCGCACAGATACGCAGTATTTT. Its translation: CASSLEGTGRTDTQYF.

This chain joins TRBV7-8 and TRBJ2-5; D ambiguous. Trimming shortened V by 5 bases and J by 5 bases, and 12 bases separated the two germline ends. This CDR3 comprises 13 residues. The germline V gene encodes CDR1 SGHVS and CDR2 FQNEAQ. DNA for the CDR3: TGTGCCAGCAGCACGCACCGGGTGGAGACCCAGTACTTC. Protein: CASSTHRVETQYF.

The genes are TRBV14 and TRBJ2-5; the match to TRBD2 covers 9 bases. After removal of 3 bases from V and 4 bases from J, the junction contained 6 bases not matched to a gene. The germline CDR1 and CDR2 sequences are SGHDN and FVKESK. This CDR3 has 15 amino acids. CDR3 in DNA: TGTGCCAGCAGCCAGGGACTAGCCGAGGTAGAGACCCAGTACTTC. This translates into CASSQGLAEVETQYF.

This sequence joins TRBV18 and TRBJ2-5; no reliable D call. The V gene's germline CDR1 is KGHSH and CDR2 LQKENI. Trimming left V 1 base short and J 5 bases short, with 5 bases between. The CDR3 runs 12 residues. The CDR3 loop reads CASSPRLETQYF. The CDR3 DNA sequence: TGTGCCAGCTCACCACGACTGGAGACCCAGTACTTC.

This clone was seen a few times. This chain links TRBV9 with TRBJ2-5; TRBD1 might be the D (6 bases). Germline V gene data show CDR1 as SGDLS and CDR2 as YYNGEE. Trimming left V 0 bases short and J 4 bases short, with 10 bases between. This CDR3 is 14 amino acids long. CDR3 sequence reads: CASSVGPTGETQYF. In nucleotides, the CDR3 is TGTGCCAGCAGCGTAGGGCCGACAGGAGAGACCCAGTACTTC.

The J gene is TRBJ1-6, the V gene TRBV4-2; no clear D gene. The CDR3 covers 14 residues. Germline loops: CDR1 LGHNA, CDR2 YNFKEQ. The V and J ends lost 2 bases and 6 bases respectively, with 8 bases between them. The CDR3 loop reads CASSQPYSNSPLHF. The CDR3 DNA reads as TGTGCCAGCAGCCAACCTTACAGTAATTCACCCCTCCACTTT.

The table lists this clone with a few counts. The chain uses TRBV2 and TRBJ1-4; TRBD1 matches at 7 bases. The length of the CDR3 is 14 residues. The germline gives CDR1 SNHLY, CDR2 FYNNEI. Trimming cost V 6 bases and J 8 bases; bases outside gene matches: 9. This chain's CDR3 is CASRNDRVEEKLFF. The CDR3 DNA sequence: TGTGCCAGCAGAAACGACAGGGTGGAGGAAAAACTGTTTTTT.

Notes on this clone: The same CDR3 also results from other DNA sequences found in this sample. The rearrangement links TRBV27 to TRBJ1-5; 10 nucleotides align to TRBD1. CDR1 MNHEY and CDR2 SMNVEV come from the germline V gene (reference sequence). This CDR3 has 15 residues. After removal of 5 bases from V and 2 bases from J, the junction contained 3 bases not matched to a gene. DNA of the CDR3: TGTGCCAGCAGTCCAGGGACAGGGGGCAATCAGCCCCAGCATTTT. This sequence encodes CASSPGTGGNQPQHF.

This clone was picked up a small number of times. The V gene is TRBV11-2, the J gene TRBJ2-1; TRBD2 matches 7 bases. Per the germline V gene, CDR1 is SGHAT and CDR2 is FQNNGV. The ends lost 5 bases at V and 4 bases at J; junction bases unmatched: 8. This CDR3 is 15 amino acids long. The DNA of the CDR3 is TGTGCCAGCAGCAGGGCCGGGACTATTTACAATGAGCAGTTCTTC. Translating it yields CASSRAGTIYNEQFF.

This clone was seen many times. This chain joins TRBV7-9 and TRBJ2-1; no reliable D call. In germline, CDR1 is SEHNR, CDR2 FQNEAQ (reference sequence). Trimming took off 3 bases at V and 15 bases at J, with 15 bases between the two ends. The length of the CDR3 is 12 residues. The CDR3 spells CASSFDSNSPFF. CDR3 coding DNA: TGTGCCAGCAGCTTTGACTCCAACTCCCCGTTCTTC.

The sample holds a few counts of this clone. The chain combines TRBV29-1 with TRBJ2-7, with D tentatively TRBD1 (6 bases). V lost 5 bases, J lost 3 bases, and 11 bases lay in between. Germline V gene data show CDR1 as SQVTM and CDR2 as ANQGSEA. The CDR3 totals 12 residues. The DNA of the CDR3 is TGCAGCGTTCAGGGGAACTACTACGAGCAGTACTTC. It specifies CSVQGNYYEQYF.

This clone was detected a few times. This rearrangement joins TRBV28 to TRBJ2-7; TRBD2 agrees at 9 bases. Trimming at V came to 6 bases and at J to 1 base, leaving 4 bases not matched to a gene. There are 14 residues in the CDR3. Germline CDR1 and CDR2: MDHEN and SYDVKM. The CDR3 nucleotides read TGTGCCAGCAGCGCGGGGGGGGGATCCTACGAGCAGTACTTC. Its protein is CASSAGGGSYEQYF.